This T cell receptor (beta chain) derives from a study of T cell responses to AZD1222 COVID-19 vaccine. The wider study: Second-dose intervals of approximately 4 or approximately 12 weeks were pooled.

V was trimmed by 3 bases and J by 5 bases, leaving 9 bases between them. CDR3 length: 13 residues. Germline CDR1 SGHRS, CDR2 YFSETQ. Profiled with immunoSEQ multiplex PCR; TCRdb holds only in-frame clones, not every one. The sample carries 90,000 to 150,000 clones, around 82% recorded once. The material was peripheral blood, obtained on day 0 of AZD1222 vaccination. This rearrangement joins TRBV5-1 to TRBJ2-1, with D unresolved. The receptor comes from an adult in good health. The CDR3: CASSSLSDNEQFF. The CDR3 DNA is TGCGCCAGCAGCTCCTTATCCGACAATGAGCAGTTCTTC.